This T cell receptor beta chain was identified in a study of blood T cells in healthy people across ages. Study-wide results and caveats: Unknown CMV status may confound age-related changes in expanded clones. Naive CD4+ cells and diversity were both higher in long-lived donors than in aged donors. One million T cells yielded diversity estimates that were considered underestimates.

As concerns this clonotype: Antigen specificity is unknown.

Next came a second PCR, run for roughly 6 to 11 cycles, which used a sample-barcoded 5' primer along with a J-beta primer mix. TCRdb independently ran MiXCR on the 5' RACE reads; one entry per CDR3 protein. The sample holds about 320,000 distinct CDR3 sequences, roughly a quarter seen once. J gave up 9 bases and V 2 bases, and 7 bases lay outside the gene matches. The CDR3 has 15 amino acids. Germline V lookup: CDR1 MNHEY, CDR2 SVGAGI. Per-sample yields of isolated PBMCs were at least 6 million. The specimen was blood. The chain employs TRBV6-5 and TRBJ2-7, with TRBD2 identical over 13 bases. The receptor was isolated from a woman aged 70-85 years in good health. CDR3 bases: TGTGCCAGCAGTTACCGGACTAGCGGGAGCGGTCTGCAGTACTTC. Translation: CASSYRTSGSGLQYF.